The clone carrying this T cell receptor beta chain turned up a few times. The target antigen is unknown. Using its own MiXCR run on the RT-PCR reads, TCRdb lists one record per CDR3 protein. The repertoire holds 550,000 to 600,000 distinct CDR3 sequences, with 10% to 15% as singletons. The data belong to a study of response to subunit inactivated influenza vaccine. Whole-study findings and limits: Authors suggested each seasonal flu vaccination may recruit only limited numbers of new T cells.

The germline V gene has CDR1 SGHAT and CDR2 FQDESV (reference sequence). CDR3 length: 19 amino acids. J was trimmed by 0 bases and V by 5 bases; bases with no gene match: 11. The receptor's source is a man over 45 who received an inactivated influenza vaccine. Sample: PBMCs from blood, taken on the day of vaccination. The chain couples TRBV11-1 to TRBJ2-7; 15 bases are a match to TRBD2. The CDR3 DNA reads TGTGCCAGCAGCACGTACGGGACTAGCGGGAGGCTTAGCTCCTACGAGCAGTACTTC. Translated, it gives CASSTYGTSGRLSSYEQYF.